Below are 19 T cell receptor beta chains sequenced from a single sample in a study of shared clonotypes between healthy human individuals. Terminally differentiated effector memory CD45RA+ cells were left out of the naive CD8 fraction, which was CD45RO-negative and positively selected for CCR7. Method: immunoSEQ multiplex PCR; TCRdb's copy keeps in-frame clones and lacks some. The sample has around 1,900,000 clones; just over 90% are singletons. The sample comprised naive CD8+ T cells from PBMCs. Receptor source: a man younger than 35 in good health. Some clones in this sample may be carry-over from other donors' samples.

The J gene is TRBJ1-1, the V gene TRBV6-5; D unclear. Trimming shortened V by 1 base and J by 4 bases, and 7 bases separated the two germline ends. Germline values: CDR1 MNHEY, CDR2 SVGAGI. This CDR3 comprises 13 residues. The CDR3 region is CASSYLQVTEAFF. CDR3 bases: TGTGCCAGCAGTTACTTGCAGGTCACTGAAGCTTTCTTT.

The sample holds one count of this clone. The CDR3 here is CASSPINNEQFF. DNA for the CDR3: TGTGCCAGCAGCCCTATCAACAATGAGCAGTTCTTC. The chain has TRBV27 and TRBJ2-1; no reliable D call. CDR1 is MNHEY and CDR2 is SMNVEV in the germline V gene (reference sequence). The V and J ends lost 6 bases and 5 bases respectively, with 8 bases between them. The CDR3 length is 12 residues.

Concerning this clone: The junction and the germline gene differ at one end; a read error may be behind it. V is TRBV11-2 and J is TRBJ2-3; perhaps D is TRBD1 or TRBD2 (5 bases each). This CDR3 is built from 11 residues. The germline V gene has CDR1 SGHAT and CDR2 FQNNGV. CDR3: CASSLGWGPAF. As DNA, the CDR3 is TGTGCCAGCAGCTTAGGGTGGGGACCCGCTTTT.

This clone came up once. This sequence joins TRBV7-9 and TRBJ1-4; D is undetermined. The CDR3 has 17 residues. From germline, CDR1 is SEHNR and CDR2 FQNEAQ (reference sequence). Deletions cut 4 bases from V and 3 bases from J, with 18 bases between. This chain's CDR3 is CASSSDGPGPSNEKLFF. The CDR3 region has the DNA TGTGCCAGCAGCTCCGACGGACCCGGTCCTTCTAATGAAAAACTGTTTTTT.

The chain recombines TRBV5-6 with TRBJ2-1, with 9 bases matching TRBD1. This CDR3 contains 18 residues. After removal of 0 bases from V and 5 bases from J, the junction contained 12 bases not matched to a gene. Germline lookup yields CDR1 SGHDT and CDR2 YYEEEE. The CDR3 region is CASSLGSSGQGFDNEQFF. The CDR3 bases are TGTGCCAGCAGCTTGGGGTCTTCGGGACAGGGATTCGACAATGAGCAGTTCTTC.

The chain recombines TRBV28 with TRBJ1-1; unclear D gene. This CDR3 has 17 residues. The germline gives CDR1 MDHEN, CDR2 SYDVKM. V lost 2 bases and J lost 10, with 26 bases in between. CDR3 sequence reads: CASSLLREYRRAVGAFF. The CDR3 DNA reads TGTGCCAGCAGTTTACTTCGGGAGTATCGTCGGGCCGTTGGAGCTTTCTTT.

The chain links TRBV6-5 to TRBJ1-1; D is undetermined. From germline, CDR1 is MNHEY and CDR2 SVGAGI. This CDR3 region has 13 residues. Trimming removed 6 bases from V and 8 bases from J, with 16 bases in between. Here the CDR3 reads CASRLSRLEEAFF. CDR3 DNA sequence: TGTGCCAGCAGACTTAGCCGTTTAGAAGAAGCTTTCTTT.

V gene TRBV6-5 combines with J gene TRBJ2-3; D might be TRBD1 (5 bases). Germline CDR1 reads MNHEY; CDR2 reads SVGAGI. V lost 2 bases and J lost 6, with 12 bases in between. This CDR3 contains 14 residues. The CDR3 sequence: CASSYVGDGDTQYF. CDR3 nucleotides: TGTGCCAGCAGTTACGTAGGGGATGGGGATACGCAGTATTTT.

J is TRBJ2-1 and V is TRBV5-6; no clear D gene. Germline lookup yields CDR1 SGHDT and CDR2 YYEEEE. The CDR3 contains 12 residues. The V and J ends lost 4 bases and 4 bases respectively, with 6 bases between them. The CDR3 reads CASSTVYNEQFF. CDR3 DNA: TGTGCCAGCAGCACCGTTTACAATGAGCAGTTCTTC. Full variable domain (remainder filled in from reference TRBV5-6 and TRBJ2-1): DAGVTQSPTHLIKTRGQQVTLRCSPKSGHDTVSWYQQALGQGPQFIFQYYEEEERQRGNFPDRFSGHQFPNYSSELNVNALLLGDSALYLCASSTVYNEQFFGPGTRLTVL.

This chain links TRBV23-1 with TRBJ1-1; perhaps TRBD1 as D (5 bases). TRBV23-1 is flagged as an ORF with uncertain function. The ends were cut back, 2 bases at V and 6 bases at J, with 16 bases in the middle. The CDR3 covers 15 residues. This chain's CDR3 is CASSQPGEIVAEAFF. The CDR3 nucleotides are TGCGCCAGCAGTCAACCGGGGGAAATCGTCGCTGAAGCTTTCTTT.

The rearrangement links TRBV7-9 to TRBJ1-1; D remains ambiguous. Germline loops: CDR1 SEHNR, CDR2 FQNEAQ (reference sequence). The CDR3 totals 13 residues. The ends were cut back, 5 bases at V and 5 bases at J, with 12 bases in the middle. The CDR3 spells CASSPRWETEAFF. DNA for the CDR3: TGTGCCAGCAGCCCTAGGTGGGAGACTGAAGCTTTCTTT. The full variable domain, in which reference TRBV7-9 and TRBJ1-1 provide the parts outside the CDR3, is DTGVSQNPRHKITKRGQNVTFRCDPISEHNRLYWYRQTLGQGPEFLTYFQNEAQLEKSRLLSDRFSAERPKGSFSTLEIQRTEQGDSAMYLCASSPRWETEAFFGQGTRLTVV.

This clone was recorded once. The chain employs TRBV29-1 and TRBJ2-2; D remains unclear. Per germline, CDR1 SQVTM and CDR2 ANQGSEA. There are 16 residues in the CDR3. The germline V and J ends were trimmed by 7 bases and 0 bases, with 18 bases remaining between them. CDR3 sequence reads: CSASPWSPANTGELFF. In DNA form, the CDR3 reads TGCAGCGCTTCCCCTTGGAGTCCAGCGAACACCGGGGAGCTGTTTTTT.

The chain combines TRBV10-1 with TRBJ2-1, with unresolved D. Germline CDR1 WNHNN, CDR2 SYGVQD (reference sequence). V lost 0 bases and J lost 2, with 11 bases in between. CDR3 length: 16 residues. The CDR3, as DNA: TGCGCCAGCAGTGAGTCGCCTTCCGAGCCCTACAATGAGCAGTTCTTC. It yields the protein CASSESPSEPYNEQFF.

The chain recombines TRBV7-9 with TRBJ2-3, with TRBD2 as a possible D gene (5 bases). Trimming took 5 bases from V and 0 from J, leaving 15 bases between them. This CDR3 contains 16 residues. Germline CDR1 and CDR2: SEHNR and FQNEAQ (reference sequence). CDR3 protein: CASSERVGESTDTQYF. The CDR3 bases are TGTGCCAGCAGCGAGAGGGTCGGGGAAAGCACAGATACGCAGTATTTT.

The genes are TRBV27 and TRBJ2-1; 10 bases match TRBD2. The V gene's germline CDR1 is MNHEY and CDR2 SMNVEV (reference sequence). The CDR3 loop spans 17 amino acids. The trim removed 8 bases at V and 8 bases at J, leaving 18 bases unmatched. The CDR3 region is CASSASPGLAQRDEQFF. In DNA, the CDR3 is TGTGCCAGCTCCGCCTCGCCGGGACTAGCGCAACGCGATGAGCAGTTCTTC.

The chain links TRBV9 to TRBJ2-1; D may be TRBD1 or TRBD2 (5 bases each). This CDR3 has 15 amino acids. V gave up 3 bases and J gave up 10 bases, with 20 bases separating them. Germline CDR1 and CDR2: SGDLS and YYNGEE. CDR3 sequence reads: CASSATGTPGREQFF. As DNA, the CDR3 is TGTGCCAGCAGCGCGACCGGGACGCCGGGTCGCGAGCAGTTCTTC.

The gene calls are TRBV14 and TRBJ2-5, with TRBD2 identical over 8 bases. The CDR3 has 18 residues. Germline trimming cut 2 bases from V and 5 bases from J; bases unmatched to any gene: 16. From germline, CDR1 is SGHDN and CDR2 FVKESK. As DNA, the CDR3 is TGTGCCAGCAGCCAACGGGGGGCCCTAGAGGGGACTAGGGAGACCCAGTACTTC. It codes for CASSQRGALEGTRETQYF.

This chain joins TRBV9 and TRBJ2-2, with TRBD2 as a possible D gene (5 bases). Germline lookup yields CDR1 SGDLS and CDR2 YYNGEE. The length of the CDR3 is 14 residues. Trimming pared 1 base from V and 7 bases from J, leaving 11 bases between. CDR3 nucleotide sequence: TGTGCCAGCAGCGTAACGGGATTGAACGGGGAGCTGTTTTTT. Protein sequence: CASSVTGLNGELFF.

The rearrangement uses TRBV13 and TRBJ2-3, with D possibly being TRBD2 (6 bases). V lost 3 bases and J lost 4, with 17 bases in between. The germline V gene encodes CDR1 PRHDT and CDR2 FYEKMQ (reference sequence). CDR3 length: 16 amino acids. This CDR3 is CASSFLAVRGPDTQYF. Written as DNA, the CDR3 is TGTGCCAGCAGCTTCTTAGCGGTGCGGGGCCCAGATACGCAGTATTTT.